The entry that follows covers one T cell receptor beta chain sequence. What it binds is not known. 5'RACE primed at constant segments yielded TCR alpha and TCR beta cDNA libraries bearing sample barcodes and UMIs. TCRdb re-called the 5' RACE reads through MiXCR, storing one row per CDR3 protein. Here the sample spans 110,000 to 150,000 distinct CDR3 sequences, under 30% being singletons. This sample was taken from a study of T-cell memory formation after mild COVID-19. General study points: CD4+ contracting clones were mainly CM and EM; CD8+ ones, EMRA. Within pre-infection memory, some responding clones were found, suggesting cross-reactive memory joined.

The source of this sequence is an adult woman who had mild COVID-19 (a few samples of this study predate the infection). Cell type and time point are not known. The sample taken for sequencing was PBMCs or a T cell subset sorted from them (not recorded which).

The CDR3 spells CSARNRDGRFKQYGYTF. The CDR3 DNA follows: TGCAGTGCTAGAAATCGGGACGGTCGGTTTAAGCAGTATGGCTACACCTTC. The J gene is TRBJ1-2, the V gene TRBV20-1; tentative D call: TRBD1 (5 bases). Germline CDR1 is DFQATT and CDR2 is SNEGSKA (reference sequence). The V end was cut by 2 bases, the J end by 5 bases, with 24 bases between. The CDR3 length is 17 residues.